The text below deals with one T cell receptor (beta chain). The record originates from a study of shared clonotypes between healthy human individuals. It was CD45RO-negative cells, positively selected for CCR7, that made up naive CD8 cells, with terminally differentiated effector memory CD45RA+ cells excluded. Profiled with immunoSEQ multiplex PCR; TCRdb holds only in-frame clones, not every one. The sample yields 2 million to 2.5 million clones, under 95% seen once. Germline V lookup: CDR1 LNHDA, CDR2 SQIVND (reference sequence). This CDR3 contains 18 residues. Trimming took off 4 bases at V and 8 bases at J, with 27 bases between the two ends.

The clonotype was recovered from a man aged 18-30 years in good health. Some clones in this sample may be carry-over from other donors' samples. V usage is TRBV19 and J usage is TRBJ2-1; a possible D gene is TRBD2 (6 bases). Sequencing input: naive CD8+ T cells from PBMCs. The CDR3 DNA follows: TGTGCCAGTAGTACCCGGAGGGCCTCCCTTCCCGCGTGGGATGAGCAGTTCTTC. This encodes CASSTRRASLPAWDEQFF.